Each of the 23 T cell receptor beta chains below was sequenced from the same sample in a study of preoperative IRX-2 immunotherapy in early breast cancer. The treatment here: preoperative locoregional IRX-2 cytokine immunotherapy. The method was immunoSEQ multiplex PCR; TCRdb's version includes in-frame clones alone and lacks a portion of them. Among tens of thousands of clones, over 65% were seen once, and the ten largest hold about 3.2%. This material was collected from a patient treated with IRX-2 immunotherapy. The receptors here all came from a human donor with breast cancer.

A few counts support this clone. The rearrangement uses TRBV11-3 and TRBJ1-2; 7 bases are shared with TRBD1. The CDR3 is 16 amino acids. The ends lost 1 base at V and 8 bases at J; junction bases unmatched: 13. Germline CDR1 SGHNT, CDR2 YENEEA. In DNA form, the CDR3 reads TGTGCCAGCAGCTTAGGATTCGGCAGGGGGACGATGGGCTACACCTTC. Translation gives CASSLGFGRGTMGYTF.

This chain joins TRBV18 and TRBJ2-7; 8 bases agree with TRBD1. Trimming removed 2 bases from V and 6 bases from J; junction bases left unmatched: 3. Per germline, CDR1 KGHSH and CDR2 LQKENI. This CDR3 has 13 residues. CDR3 sequence: CASSPGTGAEQYF. The CDR3 region has the DNA TGTGCCAGCTCACCAGGGACAGGCGCCGAGCAGTACTTC.

This clone was observed once. The rearrangement joins TRBV6-8 to TRBJ2-1; D remains unclear. V was cut by 6 bases and J by 5 bases, with 20 bases left in between. This CDR3 has 16 amino acids. Looked up from germline, CDR1 is MNHGY and CDR2 is SAAAGT. The CDR3 DNA follows: TGTGCCAGCAGGACGGAGCAACCGACGGTGAACAATGAGCAGTTCTTC. It codes for CASRTEQPTVNNEQFF.

The chain links TRBV30 to TRBJ1-2, with D possibly matching TRBD1 (5 bases). The V end lost 4 bases, the J end lost 8 bases, and 11 bases lay between the germline ends. Germline CDR1 and CDR2: GTSNPN and SVGIG (reference sequence). The CDR3 extends over 11 amino acids. In nucleotides, the CDR3 is TGTGCCTGGATGGGGGGGTACGGCTACACCTTC. This codes for CAWMGGYGYTF.

The chain uses TRBV11-3 and TRBJ1-2; D unresolved. The CDR3 runs 14 residues. In germline, CDR1 is SGHNT, CDR2 YENEEA. Between the trimmed V and J ends, which lost 1 base and 1 base, there was a span of 7 bases. The CDR3 coding sequence is TGTGCCAGCAGCTTAGTATCAAGTAACTATGGCTACACCTTC. This gives the protein CASSLVSSNYGYTF.

The rearrangement links TRBV6-8 to TRBJ1-5; D ambiguous. The V end was cut by 6 bases, the J end by 7 bases, with 19 bases between. The germline CDR1 and CDR2 sequences are MNHGY and SAAAGT. The CDR3 is 15 residues long. DNA for the CDR3: TGTGCCAGCAGCTCCTTTGCTATAGCCGGACAGCCCCAGCATTTT. Translated: CASSSFAIAGQPQHF.

This clone appeared once. V gene TRBV15 combines with J gene TRBJ1-4; tentatively, D is TRBD1 (5 bases). The V end was cut by 1 base, the J end by 7 bases, with 13 bases between. This CDR3 is built from 15 residues. Per germline, CDR1 LNHNV and CDR2 YYDKDF (reference sequence). In DNA form, the CDR3 reads TGTGCCACCAGCAGAGGGGGGGGGTCGGTTGAAAAACTGTTTTTT. Its protein product is CATSRGGGSVEKLFF.

The V and J genes are TRBV11-3 and TRBJ2-7; 10 bases match TRBD1. The CDR3 spans 14 residues. Germline V gene sequence: CDR1 SGHNT, CDR2 YENEEA. The trim removed 4 bases at V and 6 bases at J, leaving 6 bases unmatched. CDR3 sequence: CASSSGTGEVEQYF. CDR3 nucleotides: TGTGCCAGCAGCTCCGGGACAGGGGAGGTCGAGCAGTACTTC.

The rearrangement links TRBV10-3 to TRBJ2-5; 7 bases are a match to TRBD2. CDR3 size: 14 residues. Trimming cost V 0 bases and J 4 bases; bases outside gene matches: 2. Per germline, CDR1 ENHRY and CDR2 SYGVKD. The CDR3 loop reads CAISESLAVETQYF. The CDR3 nucleotides are TGTGCCATCAGTGAGTCGCTAGCGGTAGAGACCCAGTACTTC.

This clone occurred a few times. This CDR3 is CASSSKLVTNEQYF. The CDR3 nucleotides are TGTGCCAGCAGCTCTAAACTAGTTACGAACGAGCAGTACTTC. The chain joins TRBV11-3 to TRBJ2-7, with D perhaps matching TRBD2 (5 bases). Germline V gene lookup returns CDR1 SGHNT and CDR2 YENEEA. The CDR3 has 14 amino acids. The V gene lost 4 bases and the J gene lost 5 bases, with 15 bases spanning the gap.

This CDR3 reads CASSRERSVRSEGAQYF. CDR3 in DNA: TGTGCCAGCAGCCGCGAAAGGTCCGTACGGTCGGAGGGGGCCCAGTACTTC. The chain links TRBV11-3 to TRBJ2-5; D tentatively reads TRBD1 or TRBD2 (6 bases each). The germline V gene has CDR1 SGHNT and CDR2 YENEEA. The CDR3 has 17 residues. V dropped 5 bases and J dropped 9 bases, with 28 bases sitting between them.

The gene calls are TRBV11-3 and TRBJ1-4; 7 bases match TRBD1. CDR1 SGHNT and CDR2 YENEEA come from the germline V gene. CDR3 length equals 17 residues. Losses at the gene ends were 3 bases for V and 3 bases for J; bases not matched to a gene: 10. The CDR3 DNA reads as TGTGCCAGCAGCTTCTCGGGACAGACTAAAGCTAATGAAAAACTGTTTTTT. This sequence encodes CASSFSGQTKANEKLFF.

This chain uses TRBV28 with TRBJ2-3; weak D call: TRBD1 (5 bases). V gave up 4 bases and J gave up 2 bases, with 19 bases separating them. Germline V CDR1 and CDR2: MDHEN, SYDVKM. The CDR3 spans 17 residues. CDR3 DNA sequence: TGTGCCAGCAGTTCCCCCCGGTTATGGGGCATCACAGATACGCAGTATTTT. It is translated as CASSSPRLWGITDTQYF.

J is TRBJ2-7 and V is TRBV29-1; D is undetermined. The CDR3 is 12 amino acids. Germline V gene data show CDR1 as SQVTM and CDR2 as ANQGSEA. V was pared by 5 bases and J by 0 bases, with 8 bases between. CDR3 DNA sequence: TGCAGCGTTCCCGGGTACTCCTACGAGCAGTACTTC. It yields the protein CSVPGYSYEQYF.

The CDR3 DNA reads as TGTGCCAGCAGTTACCCGGGGGACACAGATACGCAGTATTTT. It is translated as CASSYPGDTDTQYF. The chain combines TRBV6-8 with TRBJ2-3; tentatively, D is TRBD2 (6 bases). Germline CDR1 reads MNHGY; CDR2 reads SAAAGT. V gave up 2 bases and J gave up 2 bases, with 8 bases separating them. The CDR3 has 14 amino acids.

The V gene is TRBV28, the J gene TRBJ2-2; D remains unclear. This CDR3 is 13 amino acids long. V lost 2 bases and J 5 bases, leaving 6 bases between the germline ends. The V gene's germline CDR1 is MDHEN and CDR2 SYDVKM. The CDR3 sequence is CASSLGSTGELFF. In DNA, the CDR3 is TGTGCCAGCAGTTTAGGGTCGACCGGGGAGCTGTTTTTT. Full variable domain (outside the CDR3, taken from reference TRBV28 and TRBJ2-2): DVKVTQSSRYLVKRTGEKVFLECVQDMDHENMFWYRQDPGLGLRLIYFSYDVKMKEKGDIPEGYSVSREKKERFSLILESASTNQTSMYLCASSLGSTGELFFGEGSRLTVL.

J is TRBJ1-3 and V is TRBV7-1; 9 nucleotides agree with TRBD1. TRBV7-1 belongs to the ORF category, with a function that is uncertain. The CDR3 is 15 residues long. After removal of 5 bases from V and 1 base from J, the junction contained 3 bases not matched to a gene. CDR3 sequence (DNA): TGTGCCAGCAGCAAACAGGGGGCATCTGGAAACACCATATATTTT. Amino acids: CASSKQGASGNTIYF.

The chain combines TRBV11-3 with TRBJ2-1; D is possibly TRBD1 or TRBD2 (6 bases each). The length of the CDR3 is 15 residues. Deletions cut 1 base from V and 5 bases from J, with 12 bases between. Germline loops: CDR1 SGHNT, CDR2 YENEEA. The CDR3 here is CASSLVLGGHNEQFF. The CDR3 nucleotides read TGTGCCAGCAGCTTAGTTCTGGGGGGCCACAATGAGCAGTTCTTC.

The genes are TRBV28 and TRBJ1-1, with D possibly TRBD1 on 5 matching bases. Germline V lookup: CDR1 MDHEN, CDR2 SYDVKM. The CDR3 covers 15 residues. V lost 3 bases and J lost 5, with 16 bases in between. CDR3 region: CASSFGPGIYTEAFF. CDR3 nucleotides: TGTGCCAGCAGTTTTGGACCAGGGATATATACTGAAGCTTTCTTT. Drawing the rest from reference TRBV28 and TRBJ1-1, the complete variable domain is DVKVTQSSRYLVKRTGEKVFLECVQDMDHENMFWYRQDPGLGLRLIYFSYDVKMKEKGDIPEGYSVSREKKERFSLILESASTNQTSMYLCASSFGPGIYTEAFFGQGTRLTVV.

This chain connects TRBV11-3 to TRBJ1-5; 8 bases map to TRBD1. Trimming took 2 bases from V and 8 from J; bases not matched to a gene: 11. CDR1 SGHNT and CDR2 YENEEA come from the germline V gene. The CDR3 is 16 amino acids. The CDR3 here is CASSLSPRTGLKPQHF. CDR3 bases: TGTGCCAGCAGCTTATCCCCGAGGACAGGGTTAAAGCCCCAGCATTTT.

The chain has TRBV29-1 and TRBJ2-1, with 8 bases matching TRBD1. Trimming removed 5 bases from V and 0 bases from J; junction bases left unmatched: 21. This CDR3 has 20 residues. Germline CDR1 and CDR2: SQVTM and ANQGSEA. The CDR3 spells CSVLPRGLRRGTRSYNEQFF. In DNA, the CDR3 is TGCAGCGTTTTACCCAGGGGGCTTAGGAGAGGGACCCGCTCCTACAATGAGCAGTTCTTC.

The gene calls are TRBV7-4 and TRBJ1-3; D is ambiguous. In germline, CDR1 is SGHVT, CDR2 SQSDAQ. The CDR3 sequence is 15 residues long. The V and J ends lost 7 bases and 3 bases respectively, with 16 bases between them. Here the CDR3 reads CASTLKGRVGNTIYF. As DNA, the CDR3 is TGTGCCAGCACCCTTAAAGGTAGGGTTGGAAACACCATATATTTT.

This clone was seen a few times. The J gene is TRBJ1-5, the V gene TRBV11-3; 10 nucleotides align to TRBD1. Germline lookup yields CDR1 SGHNT and CDR2 YENEEA. V shed 7 bases, J shed 4 bases, and the junction held 10 bases outside the gene matches. This CDR3 is built from 16 residues. This CDR3 is CASTPRGTGANQPQHF. In DNA form, the CDR3 reads TGTGCCAGCACCCCTCGCGGGACAGGGGCAAATCAGCCCCAGCATTTT.